A single T cell receptor (beta chain) is shown here with its context. The authors' processing: Amplifying reference gene primers gave estimates of nucleated cell counts. The data were produced by immunoSEQ multiplex PCR, yet TCRdb's version contains in-frame clones alone and is incomplete. From that table come the V and J calls and clone size; the DNA was used to work out D and trimming. Of 200,000 to 250,000 clones in the sample, 70% to 90% are singletons; the top ten hold 2.9%. The data were taken from a study of blood T cell repertoires in COVID-19. Study at large: From the United States, Italy and Spain came samples of acute and convalescent COVID-19. The analysed material was cDNA or gDNA that came from T cells, B-cell-depleted T cells, or PBMCs.

Per the germline V gene, CDR1 is SGHVS and CDR2 is FQNEAQ. CDR3 length: 14 residues. J lost 3 bases, V lost 5 bases, and 5 bases had no gene match. Sequencing was carried out using peripheral blood. The sequence was obtained from a man aged 50 to 59 who had recovered from COVID-19. The J gene is TRBJ2-7, the V gene TRBV7-8; TRBD1 agrees at 9 bases. CDR3 coding DNA: TGTGCCAGCAGCCCAGACAGGGGGAACTACGAGCAGTACTTC. Translation gives CASSPDRGNYEQYF. The full variable domain, in which reference TRBV7-8 and TRBJ2-7 provide the parts outside the CDR3, is GAGVSQSPRYKVAKRGQDVALRCDPISGHVSLFWYQQALGQGPEFLTYFQNEAQLDKSGLPSDRFFAERPEGSVSTLKIQRTQQEDSAVYLCASSPDRGNYEQYFGPGTRLTVT.